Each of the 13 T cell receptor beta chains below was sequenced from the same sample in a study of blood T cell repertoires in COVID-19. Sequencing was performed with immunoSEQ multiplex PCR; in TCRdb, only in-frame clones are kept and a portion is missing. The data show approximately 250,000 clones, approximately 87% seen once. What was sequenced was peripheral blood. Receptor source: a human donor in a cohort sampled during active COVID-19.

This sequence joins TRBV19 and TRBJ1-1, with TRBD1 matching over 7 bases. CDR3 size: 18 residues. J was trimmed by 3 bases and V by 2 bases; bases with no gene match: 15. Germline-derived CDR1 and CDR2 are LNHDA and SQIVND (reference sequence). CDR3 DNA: TGTGCCAGTAGTATAATTCTTACGGCAGGGGGGATGTACACTGAAGCTTTCTTT. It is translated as CASSIILTAGGMYTEAFF.

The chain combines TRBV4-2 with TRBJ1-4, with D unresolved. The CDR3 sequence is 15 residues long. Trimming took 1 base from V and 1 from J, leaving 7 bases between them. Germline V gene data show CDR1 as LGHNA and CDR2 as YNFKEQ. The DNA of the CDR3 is TGTGCCAGCAGCCAAGTGGCCATAACTAATGAAAAACTGTTTTTT. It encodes CASSQVAITNEKLFF.

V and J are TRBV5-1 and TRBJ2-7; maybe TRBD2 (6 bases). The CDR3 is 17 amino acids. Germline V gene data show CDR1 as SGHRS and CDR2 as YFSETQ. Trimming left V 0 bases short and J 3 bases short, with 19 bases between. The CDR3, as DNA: TGCGCCAGCAGCTTGGCCTTAATGGTTGCGGGAAGCTACGAGCAGTACTTC. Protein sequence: CASSLALMVAGSYEQYF.

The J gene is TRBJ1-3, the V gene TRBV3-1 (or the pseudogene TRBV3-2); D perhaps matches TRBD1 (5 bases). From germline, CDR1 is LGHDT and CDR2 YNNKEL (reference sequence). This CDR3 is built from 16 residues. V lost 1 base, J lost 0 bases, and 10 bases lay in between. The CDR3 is CASSQVQGSSGNTIYF. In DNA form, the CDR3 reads TGTGCCAGCAGCCAAGTGCAGGGAAGCTCTGGAAACACCATATATTTT.

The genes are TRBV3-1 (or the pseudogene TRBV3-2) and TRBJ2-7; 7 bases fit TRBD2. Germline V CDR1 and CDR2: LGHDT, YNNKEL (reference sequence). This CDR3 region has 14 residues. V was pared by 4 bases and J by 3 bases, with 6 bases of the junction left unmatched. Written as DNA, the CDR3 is TGTGCCAGCAGCCCCATCGGACTAGTCTACGAGCAGTACTTC. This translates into CASSPIGLVYEQYF.

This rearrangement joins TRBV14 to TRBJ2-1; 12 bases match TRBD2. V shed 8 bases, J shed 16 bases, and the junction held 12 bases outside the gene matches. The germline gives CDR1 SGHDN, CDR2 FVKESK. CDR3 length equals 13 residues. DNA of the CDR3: TGTGCCAGCTCCAATCTAGCGGGAGGGCCTCAATTCTTC. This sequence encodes CASSNLAGGPQFF.

Written as DNA, the CDR3 is TGTGCCAGTAGCCTTACGGGGGGGAGGCAAGAGACCCAGTACTTC. This encodes CASSLTGGRQETQYF. This sequence joins TRBV19 and TRBJ2-5; 8 nucleotides line up with TRBD2. Germline assignment: CDR1 LNHDA and CDR2 SQIVND (reference sequence). The length of the CDR3 is 15 residues. Trimming cost V 6 bases and J 2 bases; bases outside gene matches: 8.

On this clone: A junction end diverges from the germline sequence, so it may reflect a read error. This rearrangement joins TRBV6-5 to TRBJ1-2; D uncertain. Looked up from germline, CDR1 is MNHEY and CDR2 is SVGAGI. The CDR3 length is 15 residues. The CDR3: CASSDSSTVIYGYTF. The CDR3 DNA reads TGTGCCAGCAGTGACTCGAGCACAGTTATCTATGGCTACACCTTC.

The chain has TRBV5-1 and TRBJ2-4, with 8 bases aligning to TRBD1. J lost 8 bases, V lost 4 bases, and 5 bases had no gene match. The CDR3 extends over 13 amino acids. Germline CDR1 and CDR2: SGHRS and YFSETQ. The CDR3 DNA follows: TGCGCCAGCAGCACACCACAGGGGGACATTCAGTACTTC. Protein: CASSTPQGDIQYF.

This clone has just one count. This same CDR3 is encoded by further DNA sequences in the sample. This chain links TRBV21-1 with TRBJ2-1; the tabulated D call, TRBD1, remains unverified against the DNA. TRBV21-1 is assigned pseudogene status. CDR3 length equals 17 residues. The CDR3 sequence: CASSKWGGTGGLDEQFF. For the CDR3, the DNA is TGTGCCAGCAGCAAATGGGGGGGTACAGGGGGCCTGGATGAGCAGTTCTTC.

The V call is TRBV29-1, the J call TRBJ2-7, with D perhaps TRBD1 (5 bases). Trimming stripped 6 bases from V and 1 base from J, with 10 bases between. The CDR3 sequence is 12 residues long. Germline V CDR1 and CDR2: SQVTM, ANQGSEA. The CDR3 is CSVQGSSYEQYF. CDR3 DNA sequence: TGCAGCGTCCAGGGTAGTTCCTACGAGCAGTACTTC.

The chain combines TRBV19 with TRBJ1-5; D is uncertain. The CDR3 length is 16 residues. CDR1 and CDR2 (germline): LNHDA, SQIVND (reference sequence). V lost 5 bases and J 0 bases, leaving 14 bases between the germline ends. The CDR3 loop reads CASSVAGQYSNQPQHF. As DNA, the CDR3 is TGTGCCAGTAGTGTGGCGGGTCAATATAGCAATCAGCCCCAGCATTTT.

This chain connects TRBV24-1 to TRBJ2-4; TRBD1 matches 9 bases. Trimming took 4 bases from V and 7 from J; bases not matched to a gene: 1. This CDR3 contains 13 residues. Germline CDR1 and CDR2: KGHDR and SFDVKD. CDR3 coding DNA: TGTGCCACCAGTGACGGACAGGGGAACATTCAGTACTTC. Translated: CATSDGQGNIQYF.